The entry below gives a single T cell receptor (beta chain) sequence along with its context. This specimen comes from a study of blood T cell repertoires in COVID-19. Study context: Researchers got acute and convalescent COVID-19 samples from the United States, Italy and Spain.

Trimming took off 2 bases at V and 3 bases at J, with 20 bases between the two ends. Germline loops: CDR1 WSHSY, CDR2 SAAADI. CDR3 length: 18 residues. This table comes from immunoSEQ multiplex PCR, and its TCRdb copy is limited to in-frame clones, with some not included. The sample records approximately 330,000 clones, nearly 90% being singletons. The sequence was collected from a woman aged 25 to 39 who had recovered from COVID-19. Input material: PBMCs or T cells enriched from blood (not recorded which). The rearrangement uses TRBV10-2 and TRBJ1-5; D unresolved. The CDR3 coding sequence is TGCGCCAGCAGTGAGGACCCATTTATAGGGAGTATCAATCAGCCCCAGCATTTT. Translation gives CASSEDPFIGSINQPQHF.